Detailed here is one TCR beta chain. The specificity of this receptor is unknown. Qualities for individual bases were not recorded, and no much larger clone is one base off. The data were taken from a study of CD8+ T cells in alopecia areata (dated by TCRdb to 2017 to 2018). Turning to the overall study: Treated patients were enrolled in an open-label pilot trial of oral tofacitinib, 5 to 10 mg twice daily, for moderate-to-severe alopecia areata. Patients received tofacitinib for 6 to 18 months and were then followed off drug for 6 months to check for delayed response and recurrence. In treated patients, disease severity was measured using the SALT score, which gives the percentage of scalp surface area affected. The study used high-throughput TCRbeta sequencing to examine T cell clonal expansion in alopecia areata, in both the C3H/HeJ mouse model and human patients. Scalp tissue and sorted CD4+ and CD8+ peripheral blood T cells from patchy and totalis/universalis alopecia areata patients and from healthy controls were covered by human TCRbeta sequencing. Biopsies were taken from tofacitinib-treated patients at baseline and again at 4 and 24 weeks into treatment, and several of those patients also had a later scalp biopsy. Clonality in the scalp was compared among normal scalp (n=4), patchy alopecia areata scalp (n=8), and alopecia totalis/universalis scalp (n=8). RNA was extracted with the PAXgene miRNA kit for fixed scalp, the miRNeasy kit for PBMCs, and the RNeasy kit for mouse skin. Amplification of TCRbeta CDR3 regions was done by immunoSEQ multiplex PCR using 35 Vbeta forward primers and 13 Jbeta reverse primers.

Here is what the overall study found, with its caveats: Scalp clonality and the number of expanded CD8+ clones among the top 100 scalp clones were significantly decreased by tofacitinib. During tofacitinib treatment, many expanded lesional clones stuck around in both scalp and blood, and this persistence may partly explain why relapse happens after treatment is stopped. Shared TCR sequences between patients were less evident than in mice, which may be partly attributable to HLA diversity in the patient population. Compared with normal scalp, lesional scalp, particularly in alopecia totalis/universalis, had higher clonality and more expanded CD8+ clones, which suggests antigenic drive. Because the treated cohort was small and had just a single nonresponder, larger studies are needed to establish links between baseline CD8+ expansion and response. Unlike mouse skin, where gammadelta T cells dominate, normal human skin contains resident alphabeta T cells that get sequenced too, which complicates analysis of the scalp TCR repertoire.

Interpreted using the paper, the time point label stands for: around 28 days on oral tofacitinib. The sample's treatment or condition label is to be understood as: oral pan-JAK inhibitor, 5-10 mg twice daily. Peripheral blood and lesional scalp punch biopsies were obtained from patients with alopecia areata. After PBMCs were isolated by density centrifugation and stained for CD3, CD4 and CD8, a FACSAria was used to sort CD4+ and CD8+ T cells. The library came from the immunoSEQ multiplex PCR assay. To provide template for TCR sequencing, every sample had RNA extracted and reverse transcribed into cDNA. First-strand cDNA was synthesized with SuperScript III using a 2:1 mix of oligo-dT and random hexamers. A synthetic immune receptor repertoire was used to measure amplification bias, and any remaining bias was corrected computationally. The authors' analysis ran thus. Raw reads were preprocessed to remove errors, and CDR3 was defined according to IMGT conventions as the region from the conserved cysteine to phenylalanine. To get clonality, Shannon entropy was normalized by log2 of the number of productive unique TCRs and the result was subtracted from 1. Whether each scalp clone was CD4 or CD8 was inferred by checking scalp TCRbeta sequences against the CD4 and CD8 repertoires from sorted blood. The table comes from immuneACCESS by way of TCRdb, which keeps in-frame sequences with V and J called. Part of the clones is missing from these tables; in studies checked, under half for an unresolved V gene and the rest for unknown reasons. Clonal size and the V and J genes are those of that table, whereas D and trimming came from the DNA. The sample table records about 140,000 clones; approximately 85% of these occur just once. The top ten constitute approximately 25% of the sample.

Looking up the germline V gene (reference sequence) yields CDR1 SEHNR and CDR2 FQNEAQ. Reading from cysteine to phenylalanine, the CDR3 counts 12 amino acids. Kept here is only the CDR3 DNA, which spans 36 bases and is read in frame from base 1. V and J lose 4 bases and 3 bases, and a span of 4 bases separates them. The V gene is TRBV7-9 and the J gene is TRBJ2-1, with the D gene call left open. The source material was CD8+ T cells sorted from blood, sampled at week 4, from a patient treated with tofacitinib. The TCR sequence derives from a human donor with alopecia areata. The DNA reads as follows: TGTGCCAGCAGCTATTACTACAATGAGCAGTTCTTC. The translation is CASSYYYNEQFF. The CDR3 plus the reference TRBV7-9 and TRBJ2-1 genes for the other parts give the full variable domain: DTGVSQNPRHKITKRGQNVTFRCDPISEHNRLYWYRQTLGQGPEFLTYFQNEAQLEKSRLLSDRFSAERPKGSFSTLEIQRTEQGDSAMYLCASSYYYNEQFFGPGTRLTVL.